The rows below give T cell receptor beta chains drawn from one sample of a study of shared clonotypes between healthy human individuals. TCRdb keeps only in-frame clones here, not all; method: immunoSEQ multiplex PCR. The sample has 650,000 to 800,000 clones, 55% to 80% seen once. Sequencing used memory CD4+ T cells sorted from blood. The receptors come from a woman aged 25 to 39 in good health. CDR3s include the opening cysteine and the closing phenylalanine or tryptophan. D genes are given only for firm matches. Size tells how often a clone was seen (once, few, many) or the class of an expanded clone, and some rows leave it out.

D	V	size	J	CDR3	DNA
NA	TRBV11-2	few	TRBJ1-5	CASSLAVPAGNQPQHF	TGTGCCAGCAGCTTAGCGGTCCCAGCGGGGAATCAGCCCCAGCATTTT
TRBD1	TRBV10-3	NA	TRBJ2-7	CAISPGQGTYEQYF	TGTGCCATCAGTCCCGGACAGGGCACCTACGAGCAGTACTTC
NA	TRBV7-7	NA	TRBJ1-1	CASSRQSNTEAFF	TGTGCCAGCAGTCGACAATCGAACACTGAAGCTTTCTTT
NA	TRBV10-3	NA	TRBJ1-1	CAISAGDEAFF	TGTGCCATCAGTGCTGGTGATGAAGCTTTCTTT
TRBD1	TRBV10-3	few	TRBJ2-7	CAISGQGYGYEQYF	TGTGCCATCAGTGGACAGGGATACGGCTACGAGCAGTACTTC
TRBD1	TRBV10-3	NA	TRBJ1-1	CAISQGARATEAFF	TGTGCCATCAGTCAGGGGGCCAGGGCCACTGAAGCTTTCTTT
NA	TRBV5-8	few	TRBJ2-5	CASSRRETQYF	TGTGCCAGCAGCCGGAGAGAGACCCAGTACTTC
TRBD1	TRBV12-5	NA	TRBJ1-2	CASGLRDRGVVDGYTF	TGTGCTAGTGGTTTGAGGGACAGGGGAGTTGTGGATGGCTACACCTTC
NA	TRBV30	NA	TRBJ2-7	CAWRAGITYEQYF	TGTGCCTGGAGGGCAGGGATTACCTACGAGCAGTACTTC
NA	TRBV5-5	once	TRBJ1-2	CASSLGGQEYGYTF	TGTGCCAGCAGCTTGGGGGGTCAAGAATATGGCTACACCTTC
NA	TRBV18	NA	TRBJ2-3	CASSPVGPRTDTQYF	TGTGCCAGCTCACCGGTGGGACCCAGAACAGATACGCAGTATTTT
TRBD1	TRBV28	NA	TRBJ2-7	CASRIAWTGDPEQYF	TGTGCCAGCAGGATCGCCTGGACAGGGGACCCCGAGCAGTACTTC
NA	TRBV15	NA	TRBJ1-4	CATSNLGGPNEKLFF	TGTGCCACCAGCAACCTGGGAGGGCCTAATGAAAAACTGTTTTTT
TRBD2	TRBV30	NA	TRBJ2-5	CAWSPGTSGRSGETQYF	TGTGCCTGGAGTCCCGGGACTAGCGGGAGATCGGGAGAGACCCAGTACTTC
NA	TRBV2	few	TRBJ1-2	CASSPEYGYTF	TGTGCCAGCAGCCCAGAGTATGGCTACACCTTC
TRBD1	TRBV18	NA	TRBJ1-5	CASSPPTGRQPQHF	TGTGCCAGCTCACCACCGACAGGGCGTCAGCCCCAGCATTTT
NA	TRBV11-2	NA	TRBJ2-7	CASSLVWGPHEQYF	TGTGCCAGCAGCTTAGTCTGGGGGCCCCACGAGCAGTACTTC
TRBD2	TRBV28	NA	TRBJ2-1	CASSLLAEFNEQFF	TGTGCCAGCAGCCTACTAGCGGAGTTCAATGAGCAGTTCTTC
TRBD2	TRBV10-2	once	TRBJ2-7	CASKFPGTSGRSSYEQYF	TGCGCCAGCAAGTTTCCCGGGACTAGCGGAAGGAGCTCCTACGAGCAGTACTTC
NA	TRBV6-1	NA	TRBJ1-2	CASITRGGGYTF	TGTGCCAGCATCACACGGGGTGGAGGCTACACCTTC
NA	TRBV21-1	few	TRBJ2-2	CASSKVPGSGELFF	TGTGCCAGCAGCAAAGTTCCCGGGTCCGGGGAGCTGTTTTTT
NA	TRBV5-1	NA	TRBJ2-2	CASSWLYSGPGELFF	TGCGCCAGCAGCTGGCTGTATTCAGGGCCCGGGGAGCTGTTTTTT
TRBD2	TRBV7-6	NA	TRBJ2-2	CASTLAGNTGELFF	TGTGCCAGCACCCTAGCGGGTAACACCGGGGAGCTGTTTTTT
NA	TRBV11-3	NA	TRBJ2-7	CASSQGGTTVYEQYF	TGTGCCAGCAGCCAGGGAGGGACAACCGTCTACGAGCAGTACTTC
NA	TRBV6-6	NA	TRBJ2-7	CASRGGEGAYSYEQYF	TGTGCCAGCAGGGGTGGGGAAGGGGCTTACTCCTACGAGCAGTACTTC
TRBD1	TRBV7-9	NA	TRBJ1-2	CASSLEGTGVRGYTF	TGTGCCAGCAGCTTAGAGGGGACAGGGGTTCGTGGCTACACCTTC
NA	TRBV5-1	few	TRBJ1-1	CASSLSNMNTEAFF	TGCGCCAGCAGCTTGTCAAATATGAACACTGAAGCTTTCTTT
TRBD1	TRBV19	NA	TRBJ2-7	CASSPQGFDEQYF	TGTGCCAGTTCTCCACAGGGGTTCGACGAGCAGTACTTC